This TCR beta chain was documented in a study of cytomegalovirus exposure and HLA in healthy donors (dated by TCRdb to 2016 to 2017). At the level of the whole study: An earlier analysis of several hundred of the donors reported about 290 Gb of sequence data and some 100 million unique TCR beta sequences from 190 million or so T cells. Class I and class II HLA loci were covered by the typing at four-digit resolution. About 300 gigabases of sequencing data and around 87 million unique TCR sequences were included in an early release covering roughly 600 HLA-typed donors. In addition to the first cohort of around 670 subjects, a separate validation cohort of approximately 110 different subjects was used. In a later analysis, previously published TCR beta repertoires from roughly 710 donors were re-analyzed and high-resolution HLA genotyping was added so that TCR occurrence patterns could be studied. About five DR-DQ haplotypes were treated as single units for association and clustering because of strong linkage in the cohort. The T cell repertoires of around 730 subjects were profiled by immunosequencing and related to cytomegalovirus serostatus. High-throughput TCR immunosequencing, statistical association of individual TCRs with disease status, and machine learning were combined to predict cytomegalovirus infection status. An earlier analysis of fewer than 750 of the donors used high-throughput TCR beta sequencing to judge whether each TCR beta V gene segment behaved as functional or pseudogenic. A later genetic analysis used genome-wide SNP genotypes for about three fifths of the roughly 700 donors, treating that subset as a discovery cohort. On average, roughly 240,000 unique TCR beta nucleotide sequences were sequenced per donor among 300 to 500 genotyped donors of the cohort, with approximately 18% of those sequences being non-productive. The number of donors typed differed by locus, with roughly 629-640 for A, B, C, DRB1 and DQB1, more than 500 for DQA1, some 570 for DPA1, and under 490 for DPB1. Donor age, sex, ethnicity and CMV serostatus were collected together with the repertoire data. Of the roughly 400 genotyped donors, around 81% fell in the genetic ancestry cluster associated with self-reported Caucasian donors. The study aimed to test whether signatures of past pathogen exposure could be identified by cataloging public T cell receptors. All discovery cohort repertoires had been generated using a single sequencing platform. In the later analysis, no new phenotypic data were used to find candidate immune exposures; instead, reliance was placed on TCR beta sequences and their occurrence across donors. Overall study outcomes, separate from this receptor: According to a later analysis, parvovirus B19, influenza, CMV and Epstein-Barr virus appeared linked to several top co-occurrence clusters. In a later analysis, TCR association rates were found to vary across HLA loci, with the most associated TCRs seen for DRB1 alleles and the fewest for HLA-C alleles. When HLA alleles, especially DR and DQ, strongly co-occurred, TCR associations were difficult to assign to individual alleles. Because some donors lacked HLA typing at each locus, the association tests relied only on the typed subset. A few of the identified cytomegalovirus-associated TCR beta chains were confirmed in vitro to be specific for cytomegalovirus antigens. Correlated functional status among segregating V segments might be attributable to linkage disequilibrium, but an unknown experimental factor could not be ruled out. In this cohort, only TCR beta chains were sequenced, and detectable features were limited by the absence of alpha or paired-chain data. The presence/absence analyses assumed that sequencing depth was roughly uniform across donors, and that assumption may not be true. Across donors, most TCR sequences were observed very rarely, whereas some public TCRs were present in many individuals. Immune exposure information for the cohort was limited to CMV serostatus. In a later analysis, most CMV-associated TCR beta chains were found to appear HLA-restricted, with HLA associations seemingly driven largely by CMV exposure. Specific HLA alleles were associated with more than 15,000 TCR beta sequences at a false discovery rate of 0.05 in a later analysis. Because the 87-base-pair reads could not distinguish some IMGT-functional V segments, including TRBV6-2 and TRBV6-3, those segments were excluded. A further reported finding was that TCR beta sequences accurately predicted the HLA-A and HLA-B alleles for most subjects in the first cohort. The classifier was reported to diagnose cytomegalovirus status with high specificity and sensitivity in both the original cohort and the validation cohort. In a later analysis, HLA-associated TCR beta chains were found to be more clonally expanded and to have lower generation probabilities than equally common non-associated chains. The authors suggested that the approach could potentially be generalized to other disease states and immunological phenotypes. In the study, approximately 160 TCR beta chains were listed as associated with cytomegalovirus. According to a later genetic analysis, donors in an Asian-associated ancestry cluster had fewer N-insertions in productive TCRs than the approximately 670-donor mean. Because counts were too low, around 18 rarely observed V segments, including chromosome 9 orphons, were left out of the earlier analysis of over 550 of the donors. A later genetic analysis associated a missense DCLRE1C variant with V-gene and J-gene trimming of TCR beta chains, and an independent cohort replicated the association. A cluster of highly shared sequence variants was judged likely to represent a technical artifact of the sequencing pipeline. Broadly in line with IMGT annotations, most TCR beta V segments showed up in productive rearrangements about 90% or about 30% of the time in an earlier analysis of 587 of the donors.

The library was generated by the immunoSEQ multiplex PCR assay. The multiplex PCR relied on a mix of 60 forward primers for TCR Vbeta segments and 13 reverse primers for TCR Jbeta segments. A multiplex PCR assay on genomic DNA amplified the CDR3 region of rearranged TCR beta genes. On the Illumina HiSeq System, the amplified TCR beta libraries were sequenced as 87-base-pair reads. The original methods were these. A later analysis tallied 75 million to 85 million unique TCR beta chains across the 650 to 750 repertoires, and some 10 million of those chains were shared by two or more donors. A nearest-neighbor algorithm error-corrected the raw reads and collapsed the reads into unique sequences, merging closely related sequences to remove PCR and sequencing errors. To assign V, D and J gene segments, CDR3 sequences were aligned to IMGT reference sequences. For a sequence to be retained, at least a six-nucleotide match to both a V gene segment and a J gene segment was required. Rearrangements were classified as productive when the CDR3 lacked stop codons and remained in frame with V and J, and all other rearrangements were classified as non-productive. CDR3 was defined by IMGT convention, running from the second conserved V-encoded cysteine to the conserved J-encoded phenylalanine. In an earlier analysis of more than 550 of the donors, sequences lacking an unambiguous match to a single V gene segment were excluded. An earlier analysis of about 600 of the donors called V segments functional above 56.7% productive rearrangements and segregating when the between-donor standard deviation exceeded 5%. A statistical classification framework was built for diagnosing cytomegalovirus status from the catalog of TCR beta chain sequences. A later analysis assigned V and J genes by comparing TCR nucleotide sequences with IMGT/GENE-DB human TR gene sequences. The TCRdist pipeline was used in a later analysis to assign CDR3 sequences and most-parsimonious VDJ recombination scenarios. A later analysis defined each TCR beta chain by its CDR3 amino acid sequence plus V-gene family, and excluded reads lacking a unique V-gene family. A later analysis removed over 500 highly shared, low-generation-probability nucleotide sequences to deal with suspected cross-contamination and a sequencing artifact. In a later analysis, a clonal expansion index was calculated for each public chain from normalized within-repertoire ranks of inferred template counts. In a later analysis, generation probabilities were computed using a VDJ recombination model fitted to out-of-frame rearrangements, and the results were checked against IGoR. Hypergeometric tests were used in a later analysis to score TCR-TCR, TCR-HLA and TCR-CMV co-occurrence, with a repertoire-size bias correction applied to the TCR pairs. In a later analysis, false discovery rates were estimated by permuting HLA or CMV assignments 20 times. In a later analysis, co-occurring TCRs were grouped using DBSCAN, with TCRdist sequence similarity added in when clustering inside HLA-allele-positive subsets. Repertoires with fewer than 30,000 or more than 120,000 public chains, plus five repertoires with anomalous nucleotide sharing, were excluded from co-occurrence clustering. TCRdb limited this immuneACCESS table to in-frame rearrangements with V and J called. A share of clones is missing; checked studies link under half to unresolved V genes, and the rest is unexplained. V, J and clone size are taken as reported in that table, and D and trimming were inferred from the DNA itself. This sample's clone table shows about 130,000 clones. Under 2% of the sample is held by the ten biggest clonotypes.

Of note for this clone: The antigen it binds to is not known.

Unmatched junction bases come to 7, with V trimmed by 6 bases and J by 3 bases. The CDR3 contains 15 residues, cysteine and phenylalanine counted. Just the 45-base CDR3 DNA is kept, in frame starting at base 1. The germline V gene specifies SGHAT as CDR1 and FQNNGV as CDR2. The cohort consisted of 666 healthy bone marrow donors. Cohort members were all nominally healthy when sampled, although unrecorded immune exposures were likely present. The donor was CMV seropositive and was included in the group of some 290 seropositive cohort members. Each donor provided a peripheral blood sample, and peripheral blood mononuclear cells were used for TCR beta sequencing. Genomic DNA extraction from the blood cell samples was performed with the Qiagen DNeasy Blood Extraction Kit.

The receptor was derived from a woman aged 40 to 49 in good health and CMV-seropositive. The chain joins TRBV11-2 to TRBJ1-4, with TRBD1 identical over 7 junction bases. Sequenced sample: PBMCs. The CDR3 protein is CASRRRTGSNEKLFF. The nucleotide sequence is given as TGTGCCAGCAGACGGAGGACAGGATCTAATGAAAAACTGTTTTTT. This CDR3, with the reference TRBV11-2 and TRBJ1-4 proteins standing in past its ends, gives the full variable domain EAGVAQSPRYKIIEKRQSVAFWCNPISGHATLYWYQQILGQGPKLLIQFQNNGVVDDSQLPKDRFSAERLKGVDSTLKIQPAKLEDSAVYLCASRRRTGSNEKLFFGSGTQLSVL.